This TCR beta chain was captured by sequencing in a study of blood T cell repertoires in COVID-19. Data came from immunoSEQ multiplex PCR; TCRdb stores just in-frame clones and leaves some out. The data contain 200,000 to 250,000 clones, 70% to 85% of them singletons. Sequences were obtained from PBMCs or T cells enriched from blood (not recorded which). The receptor was isolated from a man in his forties or fifties who had recovered from COVID-19.

DNA for the CDR3: TGTGCCTTGAAACAGGACAACTATGGCTACACCTTC. Protein sequence: CALKQDNYGYTF. The rearrangement joins TRBV30 to TRBJ1-2, with D perhaps TRBD1 (5 bases). V was shortened by 7 bases and J by 2 bases, with 11 bases between the two germline ends. This CDR3 is 12 amino acids long. Germline-derived CDR1 and CDR2 are GTSNPN and SVGIG (reference sequence).